This T cell receptor (beta chain) was recovered during a study of shared clonotypes between healthy human individuals. V shed 2 bases and J shed 8 bases, with 10 bases lying between them. The CDR3 is made up of 13 amino acids. From germline, CDR1 is SEHNR and CDR2 FQNEAQ (reference sequence). Per the original methods: Filtering differed, since immunoSEQ gave only junction sequences and no quality scores. Only in-frame clones appear in the TCRdb table, and some are missing; sequencing was by immunoSEQ multiplex PCR. D and trimming were read from the DNA, whereas the V and J calls and clone size are those reported in that table. The sample lists hundreds of thousands of clones; 95% were seen once. Naive CD8 cells lacked CD45RO and underwent positive selection for CCR7, leaving out terminally differentiated effector memory CD45RA+ cells.

J is TRBJ2-1 and V is TRBV7-9; no definite D call. The sequence derives from a woman younger than 45 in good health. Input material: naive CD8+ T cells sorted from blood. CDR3 region: CASSLILADEQFF. The CDR3 DNA follows: TGTGCCAGCAGCTTAATATTAGCTGATGAGCAGTTCTTC.